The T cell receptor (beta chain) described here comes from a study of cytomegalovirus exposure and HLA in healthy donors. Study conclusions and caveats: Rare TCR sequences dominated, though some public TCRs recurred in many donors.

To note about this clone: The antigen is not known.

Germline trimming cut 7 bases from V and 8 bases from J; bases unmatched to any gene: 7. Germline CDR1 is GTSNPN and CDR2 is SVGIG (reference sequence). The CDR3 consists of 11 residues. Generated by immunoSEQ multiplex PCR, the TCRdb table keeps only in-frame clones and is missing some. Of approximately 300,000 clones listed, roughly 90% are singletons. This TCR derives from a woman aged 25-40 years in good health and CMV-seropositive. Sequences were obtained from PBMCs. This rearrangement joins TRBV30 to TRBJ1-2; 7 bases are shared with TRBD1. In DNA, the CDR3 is TGTGCCTCGACAGGGAAAGGAGGCTACACCTTC. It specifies CASTGKGGYTF.